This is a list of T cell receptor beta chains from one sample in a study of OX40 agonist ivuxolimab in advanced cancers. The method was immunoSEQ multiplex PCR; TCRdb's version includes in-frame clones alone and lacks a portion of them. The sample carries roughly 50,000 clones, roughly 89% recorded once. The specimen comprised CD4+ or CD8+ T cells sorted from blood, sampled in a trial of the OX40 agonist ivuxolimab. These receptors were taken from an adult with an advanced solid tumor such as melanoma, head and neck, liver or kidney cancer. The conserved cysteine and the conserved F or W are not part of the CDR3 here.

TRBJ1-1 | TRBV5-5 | ASSLAGKNTEAF
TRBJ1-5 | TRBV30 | AWSVRGLGNQPQH
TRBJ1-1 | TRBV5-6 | ASSLRSGYTEAF
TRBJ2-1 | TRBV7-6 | ASSAGGSNEQF
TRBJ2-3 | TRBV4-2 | ASSQVSGDTDTQY
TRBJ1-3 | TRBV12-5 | ASGLVRRDSGNTIY
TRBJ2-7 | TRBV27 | ASSLRGATYEQY
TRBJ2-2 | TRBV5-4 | ASSLAGGTNTGELF
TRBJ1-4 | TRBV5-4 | ASSLELGAADRPEKLF
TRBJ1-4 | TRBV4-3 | ASSQGTVATNEKLF
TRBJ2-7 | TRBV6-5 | ASTPDEGMTYEQY
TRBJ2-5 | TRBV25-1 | ASSGMTSGRRLETQY
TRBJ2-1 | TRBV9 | ASSVGDALPNEQF
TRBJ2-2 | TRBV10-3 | AIRQGWAGELF